These T cell receptor beta chains were read from a single sample in a study of T-cell memory formation after mild COVID-19. TCRdb independently ran MiXCR on the 5' RACE reads; one entry per CDR3 protein. The table lists 120,000 to 150,000 distinct CDR3 sequences, about 19% of them singletons. The sequenced material came from PBMCs or a T cell subset sorted from them (not recorded which). The receptor set was obtained from an adult woman who had mild COVID-19 (a few samples of this study predate the infection). Cell type and time point are not known. Each CDR3 is given with its conserved first and last residue. The D gene is left open where the match is weak. Some rows mark clone size as missing; the rest say once, few, many or name a class of expanded clone.

j_call v_call clone_size cdr3_length d_call cdr3_aa cdr3_nt
TRBJ1-1 TRBV7-2 - 14 TRBD1 CASSLGGGLPEAFF TGTGCCAGCAGCTTAGGAGGGGGCTTACCTGAAGCTTTCTTT
TRBJ2-1 TRBV11-2 - 16 TRBD2 CASSPLAGGPGNEQFF TGTGCCAGCAGCCCCCTAGCGGGAGGGCCGGGCAATGAGCAGTTCTTC
TRBJ2-5 TRBV4-2 many 15 - CASSQELAAQETQYF TGTGCCAGCAGCCAAGAACTAGCAGCTCAAGAGACCCAGTACTTC
TRBJ2-7 TRBV10-3 few 11 - CAISSAYEQYF TGTGCCATCAGCTCAGCCTACGAGCAGTACTTC
TRBJ1-2 TRBV4-2 - 18 - CASSQGRSPLEANYGYTF TGTGCCAGCAGCCAAGGCAGGTCTCCCCTTGAAGCTAACTATGGCTACACCTTC
TRBJ2-5 TRBV7-8 - 14 - CASSPTPGQETQYF TGTGCCAGCAGTCCAACGCCGGGTCAAGAGACCCAGTACTTC
TRBJ2-5 TRBV7-9 - 15 - CASSLPGGTRETQYF TGTGCCAGCAGCTTACCCGGCGGGACAAGAGAGACCCAGTACTTC
TRBJ2-3 TRBV5-1 few 14 - CASSGGSHTDTQYF TGCGCCAGCAGCGGCGGGTCACACACAGATACGCAGTATTTT
TRBJ2-1 TRBV4-1 once 15 - CASRPTYQPYNEQFF TGCGCCAGCAGGCCTACCTACCAACCCTACAATGAGCAGTTCTTC
TRBJ1-2 TRBV5-1 - 13 - CASSLPGDYGYTF TGCGCCAGCAGCTTGCCAGGCGACTATGGCTACACCTTC